The text below deals with one T cell receptor (beta chain). What it binds is unknown. This sample is part of a study of cytomegalovirus exposure and HLA in healthy donors. Overall study findings and caveats: Cytomegalovirus association was assigned to about 180 TCR beta chains.

Per the germline V gene, CDR1 is SGHTA and CDR2 is FQGTGA. The V segment lost 5 bases and the J segment 6 bases; nucleotides outside the gene matches: 15. The CDR3 has 17 residues. The PCR used 60 Vbeta and 13 Jbeta primers. Under the authors' procedure: It was a later analysis that counted 83 million or so unique TCR beta chains, of which approximately 11 million were shared. Using immunoSEQ multiplex PCR, the repertoire was profiled, and TCRdb retains in-frame clones only, with some absent. The V and J calls and clone size come from that table; D and trimming were worked out from the DNA. The sample includes about 200,000 clones, roughly 74% of them seen just once.

Sequenced material: PBMCs. The receptor was derived from a young woman in good health and CMV-seropositive. This chain connects TRBV7-3 to TRBJ2-7; the match to TRBD1 covers 11 bases. CDR3: CASSPGVGTGGIREQYF. The CDR3 DNA is TGTGCCAGCAGCCCAGGGGTAGGGACAGGGGGAATTCGCGAGCAGTACTTC.